This passage covers 10 T cell receptor beta chains from one sample sequenced in a study of OX40 agonist ivuxolimab in advanced cancers. Sequencing was performed with immunoSEQ multiplex PCR; in TCRdb, only in-frame clones are kept and a portion is missing. In the table there are 72,000 or so clones, over 75% of which are singletons. The sequenced sample was CD4+ or CD8+ T cells sorted from blood, obtained in a trial of the OX40 agonist ivuxolimab. These receptors originate from an adult with an advanced solid tumor such as melanoma, head and neck, liver or kidney cancer.

The chain joins TRBV7-9 to TRBJ2-1; 7 bases are a match to TRBD1. CDR1 and CDR2 from the germline V gene are SEHNR and FQNEAQ (reference sequence). V shed 5 bases, J shed 6 bases, and the junction held 7 bases outside the gene matches. The CDR3 runs to 14 residues. Written as DNA, the CDR3 is TGTGCCAGCAGCCCGACGACAGGGTTCAATGAGCAGTTCTTC. Encoded protein: CASSPTTGFNEQFF.

This chain joins TRBV29-1 and TRBJ1-1; D is uncertain. Germline-derived CDR1 and CDR2 are SQVTM and ANQGSEA. This CDR3 is built from 12 residues. V shed 3 bases and J shed 4 bases, with 9 bases lying between them. The CDR3: CSVEAFGTEAFF. CDR3 in DNA: TGCAGCGTTGAGGCCTTTGGCACTGAAGCTTTCTTT.

By proportion, this clone is medium-sized. The chain is built from TRBV15 and TRBJ2-3, with D perhaps TRBD1 (6 bases). The germline V gene has CDR1 LNHNV and CDR2 YYDKDF (reference sequence). V was pared by 5 bases and J by 4 bases, with 10 bases between. This CDR3 is built from 13 residues. In DNA, the CDR3 is TGTGCCACCAGCCAGGGGATCCCAGATACGCAGTATTTT. The encoded protein is CATSQGIPDTQYF.

This rearrangement joins TRBV30 to TRBJ2-7; a weak D match, TRBD1 (5 bases). V was shortened by 2 bases and J by 6 bases, with 17 bases between the two germline ends. The CDR3 sequence is 14 residues long. The V gene's germline CDR1 is GTSNPN and CDR2 SVGIG (reference sequence). DNA of the CDR3: TGTGCCTGGAGTTTACTCTCTCAGGGTTCCGAGCAGTACTTC. Translating it yields CAWSLLSQGSEQYF.

As for this clone: Additional DNA sequences in this sample encode the identical CDR3. The chain has TRBV5-4 and TRBJ1-3; maybe TRBD1 (5 bases). The length of the CDR3 is 13 residues. Germline assignment: CDR1 SGHNT and CDR2 YYREEE (reference sequence). Trimming took 4 bases from V and 2 from J, leaving 7 bases between them. The CDR3 is CASSGTTGNTIYF. Here the CDR3 DNA reads TGTGCCAGCAGCGGGACGACTGGAAACACCATATATTTT.

The chain joins TRBV2 to TRBJ2-3, with D uncertain. The CDR3 runs to 16 residues. Per germline, CDR1 SNHLY and CDR2 FYNNEI. V lost 0 bases and J lost 2, with 12 bases in between. Here the CDR3 reads CASSEALTGITDTQYF. Here the CDR3 DNA reads TGTGCCAGCAGTGAAGCCTTGACTGGAATCACAGATACGCAGTATTTT.

The rearrangement links TRBV11-2 to TRBJ2-5; D call uncertain. The length of the CDR3 is 13 residues. Trimming pared 6 bases from V and 7 bases from J, leaving 15 bases between. Germline V gene lookup returns CDR1 SGHAT and CDR2 FQNNGV. The CDR3 DNA reads as TGTGCCAGCAGTGCCGGCCGGACGGGGACCCAGTACTTC. The encoded protein is CASSAGRTGTQYF.

This chain connects TRBV19 to TRBJ1-3, with a tentative D call TRBD1 (6 bases). Trimming removed 4 bases from V and 4 bases from J, with 20 bases in between. CDR1 and CDR2 (germline): LNHDA, SQIVND (reference sequence). This CDR3 has 17 amino acids. The CDR3 loop is CASSTPGQLSYGNTIYF. The CDR3 DNA sequence: TGTGCCAGTAGTACCCCGGGACAATTGTCATACGGAAACACCATATATTTT.

The genes are TRBV30 and TRBJ2-3, with D hard to call. CDR3 length: 15 residues. Deletions cut 0 bases from V and 2 bases from J, with 12 bases between. Germline CDR1 is GTSNPN and CDR2 is SVGIG (reference sequence). The CDR3 DNA sequence: TGTGCCTGGAGTGTTCTACTCACCAACACAGATACGCAGTATTTT. Its translation: CAWSVLLTNTDTQYF.

This chain connects TRBV5-1 to TRBJ1-2; the match to TRBD1 covers 7 bases. From germline, CDR1 is SGHRS and CDR2 YFSETQ. The CDR3 length is 14 residues. J lost 4 bases, V lost 3 bases, and 6 bases had no gene match. The CDR3 sequence: CASSSQGELYGYTF. The CDR3 coding sequence is TGCGCCAGCAGCTCGCAGGGGGAACTCTATGGCTACACCTTC.